This entry is about one T cell receptor (beta chain). Its target is unknown. This sample is drawn from a study of blood T cells in healthy people across ages. The study, taken as a whole, reports: Higher naive T cell percentage went strongly together with higher TCR beta diversity. It was not possible, with unsorted PBMCs, to conclusively compare naive and antigen-experienced cells.

Germline V lookup: CDR1 SEHNR, CDR2 FQNEAQ (reference sequence). This CDR3 comprises 15 residues. V dropped 5 bases and J dropped 4 bases, with 17 bases sitting between them. The second PCR ran 7 to 11 cycles with a sample-barcoded 5' primer and J-beta primers. TCRdb re-analysed the 5' RACE reads in MiXCR, keeping a single row per CDR3 protein. Of roughly 1.5 million distinct CDR3 sequences in the sample, 40% to 45% were seen once. This receptor was identified in a woman aged 18-30 years in good health. V usage is TRBV7-9 and J usage is TRBJ1-2; D is unclear. The specimen sequenced was blood. The CDR3 sequence is CASSPLQWDSYGYTF. The CDR3 bases are TGTGCCAGCAGCCCTTTACAGTGGGATAGCTATGGCTACACCTTC.